What follows are 13 T cell receptor beta chains derived from one specimen sequenced in a study of patients and donors after allogeneic stem cell transplantation (dated by TCRdb to 2020 to 2022). Preparation of the library involved RT-PCR. Data came from a NextSeq 550. The public sequencing data were trimmed at Q25 with fastp and processed into clonotypes with MiXCR by TCRdb, which kept only in-frame beta chains. Duplicate CDR3 protein sequences are folded into a single record with the most common DNA and genes. This sample has approximately 99,000 distinct CDR3 sequences in its table, and around 38% of those were observed once. Of the sample, 27% is held by the ten largest clones. Sequenced sample: blood, either unsorted or a sorted T cell fraction (not recorded which). Receptor source: a human donor who was either an allogeneic HSCT recipient or a stem cell or donor lymphocyte infusion donor (not recorded which). It is not recorded whose cells these are; they may come from a transplant donor.

In this sample, this clonotype turned up a few times. The chain employs TRBV28 and TRBJ1-1; D may be TRBD1 (5 bases). Germline V gene data show CDR1 as MDHEN and CDR2 as SYDVKM. Trimming shortened V by 8 bases and J by 4 bases, and 8 bases separated the two germline ends. The CDR3 runs to 11 residues. Here the CDR3 DNA reads TGTGCCAGCGGGGGGGGCACTGAAGCTTTCTTT. Amino acids: CASGGGTEAFF.

In regard to this clonotype: A read error may be the cause here, since a much bigger clone is one base away. The rearrangement links TRBV12-3 or TRBV12-4 to TRBJ1-1; D is uncertain. V lost 6 bases and J 1 base, leaving 12 bases between the germline ends. CDR3 length: 14 residues. CDR3 loop: CASSLGPGNTEAFF. Here the CDR3 DNA reads TGTGCCAGCAGCCTTGGGCCAGGGAACACTGAAGCTTTCTTT.

This clonotype was counted only a few times. The chain carries TRBV30 and TRBJ1-2; 8 nucleotides line up with TRBD1. The V and J ends lost 2 bases and 8 bases, in that order; junction bases with no gene match: 7. In germline, CDR1 is GTSNPN, CDR2 SVGIG (reference sequence). This CDR3 contains 13 residues. The CDR3 sequence: CAWSPDRVGGYTF. CDR3 DNA: TGTGCCTGGAGTCCGGACAGGGTTGGGGGCTACACCTTC.

This clonotype was counted between two and nine times. The gene calls are TRBV20-1 and TRBJ2-7; D unclear. Trimming removed 3 bases at V and 0 bases at J, with 15 bases between. Germline lookup yields CDR1 DFQATT and CDR2 SNEGSKA (reference sequence). The CDR3 spans 15 residues. The CDR3, as DNA: TGCAGTGCTAGGTTTGAGCTGACCAGCTCCTACGAGCAGTACTTC. Its protein is CSARFELTSSYEQYF.

The chain links TRBV20-1 to TRBJ2-1; 7 nucleotides agree with TRBD2. The CDR3 extends over 14 amino acids. Germline assignment: CDR1 DFQATT and CDR2 SNEGSKA (reference sequence). The V and J ends lost 0 bases and 4 bases, in that order; junction bases with no gene match: 3. CDR3 loop: CSARELAKYNEQFF. DNA of the CDR3: TGCAGTGCTAGAGAACTAGCGAAGTACAATGAGCAGTTCTTC.

This sequence joins TRBV5-1 and TRBJ2-3; D is perhaps TRBD2 (6 bases). Germline loops: CDR1 SGHRS, CDR2 YFSETQ. The CDR3 sequence is 14 residues long. The V end was cut by 4 bases, the J end by 6 bases, with 15 bases between. CDR3 amino acids: CASSLGPGGDTQYF. CDR3 DNA sequence: TGCGCCAGCAGCCTCGGACCTGGGGGGGATACGCAGTATTTT.

The V gene is TRBV18, the J gene TRBJ1-2, with D tentatively TRBD1 (6 bases). Trimming left V 6 bases short and J 3 bases short, with 14 bases between. CDR1 is KGHSH, CDR2 LQKENI, per germline. The CDR3 is made up of 14 amino acids. The CDR3 loop is CASSRDNGDYGYTF. The CDR3 bases are TGTGCCAGCTCCCGGGACAACGGGGACTATGGCTACACCTTC.

There are a few counts of this clonotype. V usage is TRBV7-9 and J usage is TRBJ2-1; 7 nucleotides match TRBD2. The V gene's germline CDR1 is SEHNR and CDR2 FQNEAQ (reference sequence). The CDR3 covers 18 residues. J gave up 5 bases and V 1 base, and 14 bases lay outside the gene matches. The CDR3 DNA is TGTGCCAGCAGCTTAGGGGACTACCTCGGGAGAATGGACAATGAGCAGTTCTTC. Amino acid sequence: CASSLGDYLGRMDNEQFF.

The table lists this clonotype with many counts. Its ends do not fully match the called genes, so a read error is possible. The genes are TRBV5-1 and TRBJ1-1; D ambiguous. The germline V gene encodes CDR1 SGHRS and CDR2 YFSETQ. This CDR3 contains 13 residues. The chain's CDR3 is CASSLVTNAEAFF. CDR3 DNA: TGCGCCAGCAGCTTGGTGACGAACGCTGAAGCTTTCTTT.

The chain employs TRBV6-2 or TRBV6-3 and TRBJ1-1; possibly TRBD1 for D (6 bases). There are 13 residues in the CDR3. CDR1 and CDR2 (germline): MNHEY, SVGEGT. The V end lost 5 bases, the J end lost 4 bases, and 11 bases lay between the germline ends. CDR3 sequence reads: CASSNRVSTEAFF. The CDR3 DNA follows: TGTGCCAGCAGTAACAGGGTTTCCACTGAAGCTTTCTTT.

There are a few counts of this clonotype. The chain employs TRBV29-1 and TRBJ2-1; no clear D gene. V was clipped by 3 bases and J by 4 bases, with 13 bases between them. This CDR3 is built from 14 residues. Per germline, CDR1 SQVTM and CDR2 ANQGSEA. DNA of the CDR3: TGCAGCGTTGACCGGCTGCAAGGGTACAATGAGCAGTTCTTC. This encodes CSVDRLQGYNEQFF.

This clonotype appeared a few times. This rearrangement joins TRBV5-1 to TRBJ2-1; the D gene is possibly TRBD1 (6 bases). There are 13 residues in the CDR3. Germline V gene lookup returns CDR1 SGHRS and CDR2 YFSETQ. Trimming took 5 bases from V and 15 from J, leaving 21 bases between them. The CDR3 DNA reads as TGCGCCAGCAGACTGAATCACAGGGAAGTTCTGTTCTTC. It translates to CASRLNHREVLFF.

This clonotype was recorded many times. The chain carries TRBV4-3 and TRBJ1-6; D possibly corresponds to TRBD1 (6 bases). Germline V gives CDR1 LGHNA, CDR2 YSLEER. V lost 0 bases and J 6 bases, leaving 9 bases between the germline ends. This CDR3 is built from 15 residues. CDR3 coding DNA: TGCGCCAGCAGCCAAGAAACAGGGATTAATTCACCCCTCCACTTT. As protein: CASSQETGINSPLHF.